These 29 T cell receptor beta chains were all obtained from the same sample, sequenced in a study of a mutant IDH1 vaccine in newly diagnosed glioma (dated by TCRdb to the early 2020s). The meaning of the sample's time point label: baseline, week 1 (first vaccination visit). The sample's treatment or condition label, in plain terms: pre-vaccination baseline after standard-of-care therapy. Receptor libraries were prepared by the immunoSEQ multiplex PCR assay. TCRdb provides this immuneACCESS table in a form limited to in-frame rearrangements. Some clones are lacking; in checked studies, under half of them reflect an unresolved V gene, and why the rest are absent is not known. The sample table holds about 88,000 clones, of which around 80% were seen once. Around 5% of the sample is held by the ten biggest clonotypes. The starting material was PBMCs, obtained from a glioma patient treated with radiotherapy, temozolomide or both. The receptors come from a man aged 35 to 55 with glioma. Some clones in this sample may be carry-over from other donors' samples.

V is TRBV2 and J is TRBJ1-3, with D unresolved. CDR3 length: 14 amino acids. The germline V and J ends were trimmed by 4 bases and 2 bases, with 9 bases remaining between them. Germline values: CDR1 SNHLY, CDR2 FYNNEI. In DNA, the CDR3 is TGTGCCAGCAGTGGCGACGGAGCTGGAAACACCATATATTTT. Translation gives CASSGDGAGNTIYF.

The gene calls are TRBV19 and TRBJ2-7; the D gene is possibly TRBD1 (5 bases). Looked up from germline, CDR1 is LNHDA and CDR2 is SQIVND (reference sequence). The CDR3 sequence is 14 residues long. Trimming left V 5 bases short and J 5 bases short, with 16 bases between. The CDR3 here is CASSDNDRRHEQYF. CDR3 DNA sequence: TGTGCCAGTAGTGACAATGACAGAAGGCACGAGCAGTACTTC.

A note on this clone: One end of the junction is discordant with germline, which a read error may explain. The chain couples TRBV2 to TRBJ2-7, with 8 bases fitting TRBD1. Germline-derived CDR1 and CDR2 are SNHLY and FYNNEI. CDR3 length equals 13 residues. The CDR3 DNA is TGTGCCAGCAGCATTACCCAAGCGACAGGGGTGGACTTC. Translating gives CASSITQATGVDF.

The chain uses TRBV10-1 and TRBJ2-5, with a weak D call TRBD1 (6 bases). V was clipped by 5 bases and J by 1 base, with 8 bases between them. CDR1 WNHNN and CDR2 SYGVQD come from the germline V gene (reference sequence). The CDR3 loop spans 13 amino acids. The CDR3 coding sequence is TGCGCCAGCAGTCGGACAGTCCAAGAGACCCAGTACTTC. Its translation: CASSRTVQETQYF.

The genes are TRBV5-4 and TRBJ1-1; no clear D. CDR3 length equals 14 residues. The V end lost 4 bases, the J end lost 4 bases, and 14 bases lay between the germline ends. CDR1 SGHNT and CDR2 YYREEE come from the germline V gene (reference sequence). The CDR3 DNA follows: TGTGCCAGCAGCCCCGAGGGCTGTAGCACTGAAGCTTTCTTT. It encodes CASSPEGCSTEAFF.

V is TRBV7-2 and J is TRBJ1-1; D gene uncertain. The germline V and J ends were trimmed by 3 bases and 3 bases, with 8 bases remaining between them. Looked up from germline, CDR1 is SGHTA and CDR2 is FQGNSA. This CDR3 region has 13 residues. CDR3 nucleotides: TGTGCCAGCAGCTTCATGGGTGACACTGAAGCTTTCTTT. Amino acids: CASSFMGDTEAFF.

V gene TRBV19 combines with J gene TRBJ1-6; 7 nucleotides agree with TRBD1. The CDR3 loop spans 14 amino acids. The V gene's germline CDR1 is LNHDA and CDR2 SQIVND (reference sequence). V lost 4 bases and J lost 5; bases outside the gene matches: 2. The CDR3 loop is CASSRGQNNSPLHF. CDR3 coding DNA: TGTGCCAGTAGTAGGGGACAGAATAATTCACCCCTCCACTTT.

The chain recombines TRBV25-1 with TRBJ1-1; 7 nucleotides line up with TRBD1. The CDR3 is 14 residues long. The junction had 7 bases not matched to a gene; V was cut back by 7 bases and J by 2 bases. CDR1 is MGHDK and CDR2 is SYGVNS in the germline V gene. The CDR3 DNA sequence: TGTGCCAGCAAAGGGGGCGGGAAAAACACTGAAGCTTTCTTT. Its protein product is CASKGGGKNTEAFF.

The chain couples TRBV7-9 to TRBJ1-6, with a possible D match to TRBD1 (5 bases). CDR3 length: 15 residues. CDR1 is SEHNR, CDR2 FQNEAQ, per germline (reference sequence). Trimming cost V 3 bases and J 0 bases, with 6 bases left between them. CDR3 bases: TGTGCCAGCAGCTTGGGGGACTCCTATAATTCACCCCTCCACTTT. This codes for CASSLGDSYNSPLHF.

The V call is TRBV10-3, the J call TRBJ1-5; 8 bases align to TRBD1. CDR1 and CDR2 from the germline V gene are ENHRY and SYGVKD. The CDR3 is 16 amino acids. V was pared by 3 bases and J by 3 bases, with 7 bases of the junction left unmatched. CDR3 protein: CAISEAAGGDNQPQHF. The CDR3 DNA is TGTGCCATCAGTGAAGCTGCAGGGGGCGACAATCAGCCCCAGCATTTT.

The V gene is TRBV1, the J gene TRBJ2-2. TRBV1 is an annotated pseudogene. The CDR3 has 17 residues. The CDR3 region is CTSSQDRAAPNTGELFF. CDR3 nucleotide sequence: TGCACCAGCAGCCAAGATCGGGCGGCCCCTAACACCGGGGAGCTGTTTTTT.

The chain recombines TRBV5-6 with TRBJ1-1, with D unresolved. The CDR3 loop spans 13 amino acids. Trimming removed 0 bases at V and 8 bases at J, with 11 bases between. Germline CDR1 and CDR2: SGHDT and YYEEEE. This CDR3 is CASSLVEGTEAFF. The CDR3 nucleotides read TGTGCCAGCAGCTTGGTAGAGGGAACAGAAGCTTTCTTT.

DNA for the CDR3: TGCGCCAGCAGTGAGCCGGGACTAGGTGTCAATGAGCAGTTCTTC. It codes for CASSEPGLGVNEQFF. The rearrangement joins TRBV10-1 to TRBJ2-1, with 8 bases matching TRBD2. The V gene's germline CDR1 is WNHNN and CDR2 SYGVQD (reference sequence). This CDR3 is built from 15 residues. V lost 2 bases to trimming and J lost 6 bases; unmatched junction nucleotides: 6.

The chain has TRBV6-5 and TRBJ2-5, with D perhaps given as TRBD1 or TRBD2 (5 bases each). The germline V gene has CDR1 MNHEY and CDR2 SVGAGI. V was pared by 0 bases and J by 5 bases, with 13 bases between. This CDR3 is 15 amino acids long. The CDR3 DNA reads TGTGCCAGCAGTTACTCGTTGGCAGGGAGTGAGACCCAGTACTTC. Protein product: CASSYSLAGSETQYF.

This clone was counted once. J is TRBJ1-4 and V is TRBV6-6, with D maybe TRBD1 (5 bases). The CDR3 is 16 residues long. Germline V gene data show CDR1 as MNHNY and CDR2 as SVGAGI (reference sequence). V lost 0 bases and J 4 bases, leaving 12 bases between the germline ends. CDR3: CASSYSRTQGNEKLFF. CDR3 DNA sequence: TGTGCCAGCAGTTACTCGAGGACCCAGGGTAATGAAAAACTGTTTTTT.

J is TRBJ1-1 and V is TRBV18, with TRBD1 matching over 7 bases. This CDR3 comprises 17 residues. V lost 3 bases, J lost 4 bases, and 14 bases stayed unmatched. Germline values: CDR1 KGHSH, CDR2 LQKENI. In DNA form, the CDR3 reads TGTGCCAGCTCACCTTCAGGATTGATCGCAGGGGGCACTGAAGCTTTCTTT. It codes for CASSPSGLIAGGTEAFF.

The chain couples TRBV19 to TRBJ1-4, with 7 positions matching TRBD1. From germline, CDR1 is LNHDA and CDR2 SQIVND (reference sequence). The CDR3 totals 15 residues. J was trimmed by 8 bases and V by 0 bases; bases with no gene match: 6. The CDR3 nucleotides read TGTGCCAGTAGTATAGAAGGCAGGGGGGCGGAAAAACTGTTTTTT. Amino acids: CASSIEGRGAEKLFF.

The chain joins TRBV2 to TRBJ2-7; 8 nucleotides agree with TRBD2. From germline, CDR1 is SNHLY and CDR2 FYNNEI. V lost 4 bases, J lost 7 bases, and 9 bases stayed unmatched. The CDR3 has 14 amino acids. The CDR3: CASSVERGRSEQYF. In nucleotides, the CDR3 is TGTGCCAGCAGTGTGGAGCGGGGGCGATCGGAGCAGTACTTC. Full variable domain (missing parts from reference TRBV2 and TRBJ2-7): EPEVTQTPSHQVTQMGQEVILRCVPISNHLYFYWYRQILGQKVEFLVSFYNNEISEKSEIFDDQFSVERPDGSNFTLKIRSTKLEDSAMYFCASSVERGRSEQYFGPGTRLTVT.

The chain combines TRBV7-9 with TRBJ1-1, with a tentative D call TRBD1 (5 bases). CDR1 is SEHNR, CDR2 FQNEAQ, per germline (reference sequence). Deletions cut 6 bases from V and 0 bases from J, with 14 bases between. This CDR3 contains 15 residues. The chain's CDR3 is CASRPVEGLNTEAFF. CDR3 bases: TGTGCCAGCAGACCCGTGGAGGGACTGAACACTGAAGCTTTCTTT.

The chain is built from TRBV9 and TRBJ2-1; D perhaps matches TRBD1 (5 bases). Per germline, CDR1 SGDLS and CDR2 YYNGEE. The CDR3 loop spans 11 amino acids. The V gene lost 3 bases and the J gene lost 11 bases, with 9 bases spanning the gap. The CDR3 bases are TGTGCCAGCAGCGAGGGGCAGAAGCAGTTCTTC. Encoded protein: CASSEGQKQFF.

The chain combines TRBV6-6 with TRBJ1-1; D may be TRBD1 (5 bases). Germline V gene sequence: CDR1 MNHNY, CDR2 SVGAGI (reference sequence). The CDR3 contains 14 residues. Trimming took off 0 bases at V and 5 bases at J, with 10 bases between the two ends. The CDR3 spells CASSYSTGPTEAFF. The CDR3 DNA is TGTGCCAGCAGTTACTCCACAGGCCCGACTGAAGCTTTCTTT.

This chain uses TRBV5-1 with TRBJ1-5; TRBD1 agrees at 7 bases. The CDR3 runs to 14 residues. Germline loops: CDR1 SGHRS, CDR2 YFSETQ. The ends lost 0 bases at V and 5 bases at J; junction bases unmatched: 2. The CDR3 DNA reads as TGCGCCAGCAGCTTGGCAGGGGGTGATCAGCCCCAGCATTTT. It codes for CASSLAGGDQPQHF.

The genes are TRBV7-2 and TRBJ1-2, with D possibly matching TRBD1 (6 bases). CDR3 length equals 13 residues. V lost 5 bases and J lost 8, with 15 bases in between. In germline, CDR1 is SGHTA, CDR2 FQGNSA. The chain's CDR3 is CASSPQQGRGYTF. Here the CDR3 DNA reads TGTGCCAGCAGCCCACAACAGGGACGAGGCTACACCTTC.

V is TRBV5-1 and J is TRBJ2-7; D is possibly TRBD1 (6 bases). The V and J ends lost 4 bases and 3 bases respectively, with 11 bases between them. The germline CDR1 and CDR2 sequences are SGHRS and YFSETQ. The CDR3 has 13 amino acids. The DNA of the CDR3 is TGCGCCAGCAGCCCAACAGGGAACTACGAGCAGTACTTC. This gives the protein CASSPTGNYEQYF.

The chain couples TRBV19 to TRBJ2-2; D might be TRBD1 or TRBD2, each matching 5 bases. CDR1 is LNHDA, CDR2 SQIVND, per germline (reference sequence). Trimming cost V 4 bases and J 4 bases, with 25 bases left between them. The length of the CDR3 is 19 residues. The CDR3 sequence: CASSTDGTAPYAGTGELFF. Here the CDR3 DNA reads TGTGCCAGTAGTACGGATGGGACGGCGCCTTATGCAGGCACCGGGGAGCTGTTTTTT.

This sequence joins TRBV5-8 and TRBJ1-4; 10 nucleotides align to TRBD1. V lost 4 bases and J lost 3; bases outside the gene matches: 3. CDR3 length: 15 amino acids. Germline V gives CDR1 SGHTS, CDR2 YDEGEE. The CDR3 region is CASSPGTGANEKLFF. CDR3 coding DNA: TGTGCCAGCAGCCCCGGGACAGGGGCTAATGAAAAACTGTTTTTT.

This chain joins TRBV5-4 and TRBJ1-2; TRBD1 agrees at 7 bases. Germline V CDR1 and CDR2: SGHNT, YYREEE (reference sequence). This CDR3 spans 14 amino acids. V lost 4 bases and J lost 4; bases outside the gene matches: 7. The CDR3 is CASSPTGIGYGYTF. The CDR3 DNA reads as TGTGCCAGCAGCCCGACAGGGATTGGCTATGGCTACACCTTC.

The chain employs TRBV5-6 and TRBJ1-4, with TRBD1 matching 8 bases. Germline V CDR1 and CDR2: SGHDT, YYEEEE. Trimming removed 5 bases from V and 10 bases from J; junction bases left unmatched: 7. The CDR3 spans 13 residues. The CDR3 nucleotides are TGTGCCAGCAGATTACAGGGGGGCGGAAAACTGTTTTTT. Translated: CASRLQGGGKLFF.

In this sample, this clone turned up a few times. V gene TRBV4-1 combines with J gene TRBJ2-3, with 9 bases identical to TRBD1. Germline V lookup: CDR1 MGHRA, CDR2 YSYEKL. Germline trimming cut 3 bases from V and 7 bases from J; bases unmatched to any gene: 8. This CDR3 contains 15 residues. CDR3 sequence reads: CASSQPGTGTHTQYF. The CDR3 nucleotides are TGCGCCAGCAGCCAGCCCGGGACAGGGACACATACGCAGTATTTT.